A selection of T cell receptor beta chains follows, all from one sample in a study of T cells in Graves' hyperthyroidism and ophthalmopathy. In TCRdb, the multiplex PCR reads were re-called with MiXCR into one record per CDR3 protein. The table records fewer than 350,000 distinct CDR3 sequences, 15% to 20% of them present only once. Sequencing was carried out using blood. The receptors stem from a woman in her 50s with Graves' hyperthyroidism. The CDR3 runs from the conserved cysteine through the conserved F or W. The D gene is left open where the match is weak. Size is stated for part of the rows, as once, few or many counts, or as a class when the clone is expanded.

j_call clone_size v_call d_call cdr3_aa cdr3_nt
TRBJ2-5 - TRBV20-1 TRBD1 CSAREGNRGLQETQYF TGCAGTGCTAGGGAGGGGAACAGGGGGCTTCAAGAGACCCAGTACTTC
TRBJ1-5 - TRBV4-1 - CASSQVLGNQPQHF TGCGCCAGCAGCCAAGTTTTAGGAAATCAGCCCCAGCATTTT
TRBJ2-3 many TRBV5-1 - CASSLSRGPGTDTQYF TGCGCCAGCAGCTTGTCGCGGGGGCCCGGAACAGATACGCAGTATTTT
TRBJ2-7 few TRBV4-2 - CASSQDGRGEQYF TGTGCCAGCAGCCAAGATGGTAGGGGCGAGCAGTACTTC
TRBJ2-5 many TRBV11-2 - CASSLSRWETQYF TGTGCCAGCAGCCTCAGCCGCTGGGAGACCCAGTACTTC
TRBJ1-1 - TRBV6-2/TRBV6-3 - CASSRWYRENTEAFF TGTGCCAGCAGCCGGTGGTACAGGGAAAACACTGAAGCTTTCTTT
TRBJ2-3 few TRBV7-2 - CASSLAFLEGLWRGTSTDTQYF TGTGCCAGCAGCTTAGCTTTTTTGGAGGGACTCTGGAGGGGAACTAGCACAGATACGCAGTATTTT
TRBJ1-5 - TRBV19 TRBD1 CASSRLRDRRGNQPQHF TGTGCCAGTAGTAGACTCCGGGACAGAAGGGGCAATCAGCCCCAGCATTTT
TRBJ2-3 few TRBV6-5 - CASSYSWQQPSTDTQYF TGTGCCAGCAGTTACTCATGGCAGCAGCCCTCCACAGATACGCAGTATTTT
TRBJ2-1 many TRBV7-2 - CASSLRGGANEQFF TGTGCCAGCAGCTTACGAGGGGGGGCAAATGAGCAGTTCTTC
TRBJ1-4 many TRBV6-1 TRBD1 CASSTRDRADTNEKLFF TGTGCCAGCAGCACCCGGGACAGGGCTGATACTAATGAAAAACTGTTTTTT
TRBJ2-3 few TRBV27 TRBD1 CASSPAYRGSDTQYF TGTGCCAGCAGTCCCGCTTACAGGGGATCAGATACGCAGTATTTT
TRBJ1-6 few TRBV7-8 TRBD1 CASSVGQGANSPLHF TGTGCCAGCAGCGTCGGACAGGGGGCAAATTCACCCCTCCACTTT
TRBJ2-7 few TRBV3-1 TRBD1 CASSRQGGYEQYF TGTGCCAGCAGCCGACAGGGGGGGTACGAGCAGTACTTC
TRBJ2-3 - TRBV7-3 - CASSLMGEPPTVTQYF TGTGCCAGCAGCTTAATGGGGGAACCTCCCACTGTCACGCAGTATTTT
TRBJ2-3 many TRBV28 - CALSGTSTDTQYF TGTGCCCTGAGCGGAACTAGCACAGATACGCAGTATTTT
TRBJ2-5 - TRBV3-1 TRBD2 CASSPSALAGDWLETQYF TGTGCCAGCAGCCCATCCGCACTAGCGGGGGACTGGTTAGAGACCCAGTACTTC
TRBJ2-1 - TRBV7-2 TRBD1 CASSSEATGGNEQFF TGTGCCAGCAGCTCGGAGGCGACAGGGGGCAATGAGCAGTTCTTC
TRBJ2-3 - TRBV20-1 - CSARDGGRVTDTQYF TGCAGTGCTAGAGATGGAGGGAGAGTGACAGATACGCAGTATTTT
TRBJ2-1 few TRBV5-1 - CASSLFGGGPYNEQFF TGCGCCAGCAGCTTGTTTGGAGGGGGCCCCTACAATGAGCAGTTCTTC
TRBJ2-2 - TRBV13 TRBD2 CASSPRRGSVGELFF TGTGCCAGCAGCCCAAGGCGCGGGAGTGTCGGGGAGCTGTTTTTT
TRBJ1-1 many TRBV18 - CASSPPIGQVPNTEAFF TGTGCCAGCTCACCACCAATCGGTCAGGTCCCGAACACTGAAGCTTTCTTT
TRBJ2-5 few TRBV7-9 - CASLPGPGETQYF TGTGCCTCCCTTCCGGGGCCGGGGGAGACCCAGTACTTC
TRBJ2-5 many TRBV12-3/TRBV12-4 TRBD1 CASSFQTGAETQYF TGTGCCAGCAGCTTCCAAACAGGGGCAGAGACCCAGTACTTC
TRBJ2-2 - TRBV6-1 TRBD2 CASRIAGEGTGELFF TGTGCCAGCAGGATAGCGGGAGAGGGCACCGGGGAGCTGTTTTTT
TRBJ2-2 many TRBV7-9 - CASSSGLAGPKSTGELFF TGTGCCAGCAGCTCAGGGCTAGCCGGGCCTAAGAGCACCGGGGAGCTGTTTTTT
TRBJ2-5 - TRBV5-1 - CASSLVTGGRETQYF TGCGCCAGCAGCTTGGTGACGGGGGGCCGAGAGACCCAGTACTTC
TRBJ1-5 once TRBV28 - CASSFLVGGVGQPQHF TGTGCCAGCAGTTTCCTAGTGGGGGGGGTCGGTCAGCCCCAGCATTTT
TRBJ1-1 - TRBV9 - CASSVADGTQAFF TGTGCCAGCAGCGTAGCTGACGGAACGCAAGCTTTCTTT
TRBJ2-2 - TRBV6-2/TRBV6-3 TRBD1 CASTSTGALRNTGELFF TGTGCCAGCACCTCTACAGGGGCCCTAAGGAACACCGGGGAGCTGTTTTTT
TRBJ2-2 - TRBV5-1 - CASSFQNTGELFF TGCGCCAGCAGCTTCCAGAACACCGGGGAGCTGTTTTTT
TRBJ1-4 many TRBV3-1 TRBD1 CASSLGQGKNEKLFF TGTGCCAGCAGTCTCGGACAGGGGAAGAATGAAAAACTGTTTTTT
TRBJ2-7 many TRBV20-1 - CSASESGYEQYF TGCAGTGCCTCAGAATCGGGCTACGAGCAGTACTTC
TRBJ1-2 - TRBV19 TRBD1 CASSIELRGLNGYTF TGTGCCAGTAGTATTGAGTTGAGGGGGCTGAATGGCTACACCTTC
TRBJ1-4 few TRBV28 TRBD1 CASSTRTGGEKLFF TGTGCCAGCAGTACGAGGACAGGGGGCGAAAAACTGTTTTTT
TRBJ1-4 once TRBV6-1 - CASSRIPTNEKLFF TGTGCCAGCTCTAGAATACCAACTAATGAAAAACTGTTTTTT